This T cell receptor beta chain was observed in a study of memory CD4+ T cells and cytomegalovirus serostatus. Study overall: This sample comes from healthy Belgian adults, fewer than 10 CMV seropositive, 20 to 25 seronegative.

The data were produced by immunoSEQ multiplex PCR, yet TCRdb's version contains in-frame clones alone and is incomplete. The sample lists approximately 26,000 clones; about 81% were seen once. Single viable CD3+CD4+CD8-CD45RO+ cells were sorted as the memory CD4+ T cells. Germline trimming cut 5 bases from V and 5 bases from J; bases unmatched to any gene: 7. CDR1 SEHNR and CDR2 FQNEAQ come from the germline V gene (reference sequence). There are 16 residues in the CDR3. The chain links TRBV7-9 to TRBJ2-3; 13 bases are shared with TRBD2. The sequence derives from an adult in good health and CMV-seronegative. The specimen sequenced was memory CD4+ T cells from blood. The CDR3 reads CASSLLAGGPQDTQYF. Written as DNA, the CDR3 is TGTGCCAGCAGCCTACTAGCGGGGGGGCCCCAAGATACGCAGTATTTT.